What follows are 14 T cell receptor beta chains derived from one specimen sequenced in a study of T cell repertoires in cytomegalovirus infection. TCRdb re-analysed the reads in MiXCR, keeping a single row per CDR3 protein. The repertoire holds about 150,000 distinct CDR3 sequences, roughly 17% seen once, with about 19% in the top ten. The source material was CD8+ T cells from PBMCs. The receptor set was obtained from a human donor in good health (CMV status not recorded). Some clones in this sample may be carry-over from other donors' samples.

This chain joins TRBV6-2 or TRBV6-3 and TRBJ2-1, with 11 bases identical to TRBD2. CDR1 is MNHEY, CDR2 SVGEGT, per germline. The J segment lost 8 bases and the V segment lost 2 bases, leaving 14 bases of the junction unmatched. This CDR3 region has 18 residues. Written as DNA, the CDR3 is TGTGCCAGCAGTTACCCGACATCACTAGCGGGGGATGAGTATGAGCAGTTCTTC. This gives the protein CASSYPTSLAGDEYEQFF.

This clonotype was observed many times. CDR3 in amino acids: CASSHHRGNYGYTF. The CDR3 DNA reads TGCGCCAGCAGCCACCACAGGGGGAACTATGGCTACACCTTC. V gene TRBV4-1 combines with J gene TRBJ1-2; 8 bases agree with TRBD1. V gave up 3 bases and J gave up 2 bases; unmatched junction bases: 2. CDR1 and CDR2 (germline): MGHRA, YSYEKL. The CDR3 extends over 14 amino acids.

CDR3 sequence (DNA): TGTGCCAGCAGCAACCCCCCGGCCGGGACCCATGGGGAGACCCAGTACTTC. Its protein product is CASSNPPAGTHGETQYF. The rearrangement uses TRBV5-6 and TRBJ2-5; perhaps D is TRBD1 or TRBD2 (5 bases each). The germline V gene has CDR1 SGHDT and CDR2 YYEEEE. V was clipped by 4 bases and J by 5 bases, with 24 bases between them. CDR3 length equals 17 residues.

This clonotype was counted ten times or more. The V and J genes are TRBV7-9 and TRBJ1-5; the D is unclear. Germline CDR1 reads SEHNR; CDR2 reads FQNEAQ (reference sequence). Trimming stripped 2 bases from V and 6 bases from J, with 8 bases between. This CDR3 region has 13 residues. For the CDR3, the DNA is TGTGCCAGCAGCTTAAGGTCCGGTCAGCCCCAGCATTTT. Translated: CASSLRSGQPQHF.

This clonotype was seen more than once but under ten times. The V gene is TRBV29-1, the J gene TRBJ2-1; 7 bases are shared with TRBD2. Germline CDR1 SQVTM, CDR2 ANQGSEA. Losses at the gene ends were 2 bases for V and 4 bases for J; bases not matched to a gene: 8. This CDR3 comprises 15 residues. CDR3 DNA sequence: TGCAGCGTTGAATGGGTAGCGGGTTTATACAATGAGCAGTTCTTC. The encoded protein is CSVEWVAGLYNEQFF.

The table lists this clonotype with a few counts. The rearrangement links TRBV27 to TRBJ1-6; D is possibly TRBD1 (5 bases). CDR1 is MNHEY, CDR2 SMNVEV, per germline (reference sequence). The length of the CDR3 is 14 residues. Trimming left V 8 bases short and J 8 bases short, with 16 bases between. The CDR3 DNA sequence: TGTGCCAGCCGGCCAGGGTTTTCGGATTCACCCCTCCACTTT. Its translation is CASRPGFSDSPLHF.

In its sample, this clonotype was seen many times. The gene calls are TRBV28 and TRBJ2-7; no definite D call. The CDR3 is 12 residues long. Trimming removed 4 bases from V and 4 bases from J, with 8 bases in between. Germline CDR1 MDHEN, CDR2 SYDVKM. Written as DNA, the CDR3 is TGTGCCAGCAGTTCCTCAGTATACGAGCAGTACTTC. Its protein is CASSSSVYEQYF.

This clonotype was picked up a small number of times. V gene TRBV4-3 combines with J gene TRBJ1-1, with 7 bases that match TRBD1. J was trimmed by 2 bases and V by 4 bases; bases with no gene match: 7. Germline V lookup: CDR1 LGHNA, CDR2 YSLEER. The CDR3 has 15 amino acids. The DNA of the CDR3 is TGCGCCAGCAGCCCCGGGGGGGACAGAAACACTGAAGCTTTCTTT. It codes for CASSPGGDRNTEAFF.

The table lists this clonotype with a few counts. The chain carries TRBV10-3 and TRBJ1-1; a possible D gene is TRBD1 (5 bases). This CDR3 is built from 15 residues. Trimming took 4 bases from V and 2 from J, leaving 14 bases between them. Germline-derived CDR1 and CDR2 are ENHRY and SYGVKD. In DNA, the CDR3 is TGTGCCATCAGTGTTGAGCAGGGCCAAAACACTGAAGCTTTCTTT. Encoded protein: CAISVEQGQNTEAFF.

The chain uses TRBV6-1 and TRBJ2-5; TRBD2 matches 10 bases. CDR1 is MNHNS, CDR2 SASEGT, per germline. The CDR3 is 14 amino acids. The V gene end was trimmed by 9 bases and the J gene end by 0 bases; junction bases not matched to a gene: 4. The CDR3 is CASKLAGNQETQYF. The CDR3 bases are TGTGCCAGTAAACTAGCGGGGAACCAAGAGACCCAGTACTTC.

The chain couples TRBV7-9 to TRBJ1-1, with D unclear. Trimming took 4 bases from V and 0 from J, leaving 12 bases between them. Per germline, CDR1 SEHNR and CDR2 FQNEAQ (reference sequence). The CDR3 is 15 amino acids. In DNA form, the CDR3 reads TGTGCCAGCAGCTCCGGAGGGCACTTGAACACTGAAGCTTTCTTT. It is translated as CASSSGGHLNTEAFF. The whole variable domain, filled in from reference TRBV7-9 and TRBJ1-1, reads DTGVSQNPRHKITKRGQNVTFRCDPISEHNRLYWYRQTLGQGPEFLTYFQNEAQLEKSRLLSDRFSAERPKGSFSTLEIQRTEQGDSAMYLCASSSGGHLNTEAFFGQGTRLTVV.

The chain combines TRBV6-2 or TRBV6-3 with TRBJ2-7; D could derive from TRBD1 or TRBD2 (5 bases each). With 6 bases removed from V and 0 bases from J, the gap between germline ends came to 21 bases. Germline CDR1 and CDR2: MNHEY and SVGEGT. The CDR3 has 17 residues. CDR3 protein: CASRPLGAPQGSYEQYF. Written as DNA, the CDR3 is TGTGCCAGCAGACCCCTCGGGGCACCCCAGGGCTCCTACGAGCAGTACTTC.

CDR3 coding DNA: TGTGCCAGCAGTTGGAGCGAGTGGAAGTACTTC. This codes for CASSWSEWKYF. This chain connects TRBV28 to TRBJ2-7; D gene unclear. Germline lookup yields CDR1 MDHEN and CDR2 SYDVKM. Trimming took off 4 bases at V and 11 bases at J, with 12 bases between the two ends. This CDR3 is 11 amino acids long.

The gene calls are TRBV6-2 or TRBV6-3 and TRBJ1-1; D might be TRBD1 (5 bases). The CDR3 length is 16 residues. Trimming removed 0 bases from V and 3 bases from J, with 14 bases in between. Germline lookup yields CDR1 MNHEY and CDR2 SVGEGT. The CDR3 loop is CASSYSTAFADTEAFF. In nucleotides, the CDR3 is TGTGCCAGCAGTTACTCGACAGCTTTTGCGGACACTGAAGCTTTCTTT.